These 4 T cell receptor beta chains share one sample of origin, sequenced in a study of cytomegalovirus exposure and HLA in healthy donors. PCR primers comprised 60 Vbeta and 13 Jbeta primers. Assay: immunoSEQ multiplex PCR; the TCRdb copy retains only in-frame clones and omits some. Of about 94,000 clones in the sample, over 60% were seen once. Input material: PBMCs. The receptors were gathered from a man aged 25-45 years in good health and CMV-seronegative.

The genes are TRBV27 and TRBJ2-1; 9 bases align to TRBD2. CDR3 length equals 16 residues. Germline assignment: CDR1 MNHEY and CDR2 SMNVEV (reference sequence). V gave up 5 bases and J gave up 3 bases; unmatched junction bases: 8. DNA of the CDR3: TGTGCCAGCAGTATAATAGCGGGAGAGGTCTACAATGAGCAGTTCTTC. Translation: CASSIIAGEVYNEQFF.

The V and J genes are TRBV27 and TRBJ2-1; 8 positions match TRBD2. The germline V gene has CDR1 MNHEY and CDR2 SMNVEV (reference sequence). The junction had 7 bases not matched to a gene; V was cut back by 2 bases and J by 4 bases. The CDR3 consists of 16 residues. CDR3 sequence: CASSLILSSGYNEQFF. CDR3 DNA: TGTGCCAGCAGTTTAATCTTGTCTAGCGGGTACAATGAGCAGTTCTTC.

The chain is built from TRBV29-1 and TRBJ2-2, with 11 bases fitting TRBD2. Per germline, CDR1 SQVTM and CDR2 ANQGSEA. The CDR3 is 14 residues long. The V gene end was trimmed by 6 bases and the J gene end by 7 bases; junction bases not matched to a gene: 7. CDR3 protein: CSVLLAGVSGELFF. CDR3 nucleotides: TGCAGCGTCTTACTAGCGGGAGTTAGCGGGGAGCTGTTTTTT.

As DNA, the CDR3 is TGTGCCAGCAGCTTGGGAAGGGCAGGGGTTGAGTACACCTTC. Translated: CASSLGRAGVEYTF. V and J are TRBV5-4 and TRBJ1-2, with D possibly matching TRBD1 (6 bases). V was trimmed by 0 bases and J by 11 bases, leaving 17 bases between them. The CDR3 is 14 residues long. Looked up from germline, CDR1 is SGHNT and CDR2 is YYREEE (reference sequence).